In its sample, the clone carrying this T cell receptor beta chain ranks as hyperexpanded. Its antigen is not known. Sequencing was performed with immunoSEQ multiplex PCR; in TCRdb, only in-frame clones are kept and a portion is missing. The sample lists 46,000 or so clones; over 70% were seen once. The data originate from a study of PD-1 blockade in classical Hodgkin lymphoma. Findings of the study overall: Complete responders entered with baseline diversity on par with newly diagnosed patients, the results showed. CD4+ but not CD8+ TCR diversity rose significantly by C4D1. Exclusion removed patients who began nivolumab under 1 year after ASCT.

Germline V gene data show CDR1 as MDHEN and CDR2 as SYDVKM. The CDR3 has 14 amino acids. J gave up 6 bases and V 3 bases, and 7 bases lay outside the gene matches. Every patient was affected by relapse after autologous stem cell transplantation, while exposure to brentuximab vedotin was not uniform. When best responses were assessed, they were complete response, partial response or progressive disease. The chain couples TRBV28 to TRBJ1-1; 7 positions agree with TRBD1. The sequence was obtained from a human donor with classical Hodgkin lymphoma. Material: peripheral blood mononuclear cells (PBMCs), obtained at baseline. The DNA of the CDR3 is TGTGCCAGCAGTTTCGGGACAGCGGGCGCTGAAGCTTTCTTT. It is translated as CASSFGTAGAEAFF.